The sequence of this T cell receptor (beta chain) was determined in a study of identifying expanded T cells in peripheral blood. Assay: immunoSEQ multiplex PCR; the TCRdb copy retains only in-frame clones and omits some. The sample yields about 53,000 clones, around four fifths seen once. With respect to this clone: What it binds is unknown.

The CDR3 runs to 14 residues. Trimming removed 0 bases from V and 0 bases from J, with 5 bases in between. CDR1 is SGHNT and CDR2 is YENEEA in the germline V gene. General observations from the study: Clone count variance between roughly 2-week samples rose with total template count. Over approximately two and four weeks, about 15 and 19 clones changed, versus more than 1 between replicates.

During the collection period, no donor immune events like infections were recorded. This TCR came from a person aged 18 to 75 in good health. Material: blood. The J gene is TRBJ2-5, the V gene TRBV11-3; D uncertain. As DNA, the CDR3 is TGTGCCAGCAGCTTAGACCAGCACCAAGAGACCCAGTACTTC. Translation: CASSLDQHQETQYF.